The 5 T cell receptor beta chains below come from one sample, sequenced in a study of blood T cell repertoires in COVID-19 (dated by TCRdb to the early 2020s). Library preparation used the immunoSEQ multiplex PCR assay. TCRdb re-hosts the immuneACCESS table, in-frame sequences only. Its copies lack some clones; in the studies checked, an unresolved V gene accounts for under half of them, and the cause for the rest is not known. The sample table records approximately 64,000 clones; 88% of these occur just once. Clones ranked in the top ten supply roughly 40% of the sample. The specimen was peripheral blood. The receptor source for this set is a woman in her fifties or sixties with COVID-19, enrolled during active disease.

This clone was picked up one time. This sequence joins TRBV6-5 and TRBJ2-7; 9 bases are shared with TRBD1. The V segment lost 7 bases and the J segment 4 bases; nucleotides outside the gene matches: 5. From germline, CDR1 is MNHEY and CDR2 SVGAGI. The CDR3 has 13 residues. The CDR3 sequence is CASTDRGGYEQYF. DNA of the CDR3: TGTGCCAGCACCGACAGGGGGGGGTACGAGCAGTACTTC.

In this sample, this clone turned up a few times. The V and J genes are TRBV21-1 and TRBJ2-3; TRBD2 reflects the table's D call only, with no check against the DNA. TRBV21-1 is reported as a pseudogene. CDR3 length: 18 amino acids. CDR3 in DNA: TGTGCCAGGGCGCTGCGGGGCGCTGAGGTGGGAGTCACAGATACGCAGTATTTT. Translated: CARALRGAEVGVTDTQYF.

The rearrangement links TRBV5-1 to TRBJ1-2; no clear D gene. The CDR3 totals 13 residues. Trimming took 5 bases from V and 2 from J, leaving 10 bases between them. Germline V gene lookup returns CDR1 SGHRS and CDR2 YFSETQ. CDR3 sequence: CASSGSSNYGYTF. The CDR3 DNA reads as TGCGCCAGCAGTGGGAGTTCGAACTATGGCTACACCTTC.

The chain carries TRBV29-1 and TRBJ1-1; D gene uncertain. Trimming cost V 4 bases and J 4 bases, with 16 bases left between them. The CDR3 spans 14 residues. In germline, CDR1 is SQVTM, CDR2 ANQGSEA. The CDR3 DNA sequence: TGCAGCGTTGCCCCCACCCAACAGTCCACTGAAGCTTTCTTT. The encoded protein is CSVAPTQQSTEAFF.

This chain connects TRBV6-6 to TRBJ1-1; TRBD1 is a possible D gene (5 bases). The CDR3 is 15 amino acids. Germline values: CDR1 MNHNY, CDR2 SVGAGI (reference sequence). The V and J ends lost 7 bases and 1 base respectively, with 16 bases between them. The DNA for the CDR3 is TGTGCCAGCAATCAACCACGGGGGTGGAACACTGAAGCTTTCTTT. This encodes CASNQPRGWNTEAFF.